This T cell receptor (beta chain) was sequenced during a study of vaccination and CD4 T cells after COVID-19. Study in general: Each enrolled participant received a two-dose regimen of either BNT162b2 or mRNA-1273 vaccine. Study findings and constraints: There was no significant change from roughly 22 to 38 median reactive clonotypes. Spike mono-reactive status applied to 304 of 307 vaccine-specific clones in convalescent patients.

Per germline, CDR1 LNHDA and CDR2 SQIVND (reference sequence). Deletions cut 3 bases from V and 3 bases from J, with 12 bases between. The CDR3 runs 14 residues. About this clonotype itself: Its cognate antigen is unknown.

Via MiXCR, TCRdb re-called the PCR reads, giving one row per CDR3 protein. The repertoire includes some 25,000 distinct CDR3 sequences, about 54% of them detected once, and about 1% sits in the top ten. This chain links TRBV19 with TRBJ2-7; unclear D gene. This receptor was taken from a human donor who had recovered from COVID-19. Specimen: CD4+ T cells from blood, collected before SARS-CoV-2 vaccination. The CDR3 DNA sequence: TGTGCCAGTAGTATTGACTTCCGTAGCTACGAGCAGTACTTC. This translates into CASSIDFRSYEQYF.